The 14 T cell receptor beta chains below all came from one sample that was sequenced in a study of blood T cell repertoires in COVID-19. The method was immunoSEQ multiplex PCR; TCRdb's version includes in-frame clones alone and lacks a portion of them. Here the sample spans 150,000 to 200,000 clones, roughly 78% being singletons. Specimen: peripheral blood. The receptors come from a man between 65 and 85 years old with active or convalescent COVID-19.

This rearrangement joins TRBV9 to TRBJ2-1, with D possibly TRBD1 on 5 matching bases. The germline gives CDR1 SGDLS, CDR2 YYNGEE. This CDR3 has 15 amino acids. V dropped 4 bases and J dropped 0 bases, with 11 bases sitting between them. DNA of the CDR3: TGTGCCAGCAGCCCCGACAGTGGCTCCTACAATGAGCAGTTCTTC. This translates into CASSPDSGSYNEQFF.

The gene calls are TRBV4-2 and TRBJ2-1; TRBD2 might be the D (5 bases). The CDR3 has 17 residues. CDR1 is LGHNA, CDR2 YNFKEQ, per germline. Trimming took off 0 bases at V and 0 bases at J, with 12 bases between the two ends. This CDR3 reads CASSQDLLVGSYNEQFF. As DNA, the CDR3 is TGTGCCAGCAGCCAAGATTTACTAGTAGGCTCCTACAATGAGCAGTTCTTC.

The rearrangement uses TRBV25-1 and TRBJ2-1, with D possibly TRBD1 on 5 matching bases. CDR1 MGHDK and CDR2 SYGVNS come from the germline V gene. This CDR3 region has 17 residues. V lost 2 bases and J lost 0, with 14 bases in between. CDR3 bases: TGTGCCAGCAGTGAAACGCAGGGAATTCGCTCCTACAATGAGCAGTTCTTC. Protein product: CASSETQGIRSYNEQFF.

This clone turned up a few times. The V call is TRBV7-9, the J call TRBJ2-3, with D unresolved. The CDR3 totals 13 residues. V lost 1 base and J lost 2, with 4 bases in between. CDR1 and CDR2 (germline): SEHNR, FQNEAQ (reference sequence). The CDR3 DNA reads as TGTGCCAGCAGCTTAGGGGCCACAGATACGCAGTATTTT. Amino acid sequence: CASSLGATDTQYF. Full variable domain (rest looked up from reference TRBV7-9 and TRBJ2-3): DTGVSQNPRHKITKRGQNVTFRCDPISEHNRLYWYRQTLGQGPEFLTYFQNEAQLEKSRLLSDRFSAERPKGSFSTLEIQRTEQGDSAMYLCASSLGATDTQYFGPGTRLTVL.

The chain recombines TRBV25-1 with TRBJ2-3; 11 bases fit TRBD2. Germline loops: CDR1 MGHDK, CDR2 SYGVNS. The CDR3 consists of 16 residues. V lost 2 bases, J lost 3 bases, and 4 bases stayed unmatched. The CDR3 sequence is CASSEGLAGGTDTQYF. In DNA, the CDR3 is TGTGCCAGCAGTGAAGGCCTAGCGGGAGGAACAGATACGCAGTATTTT.

V is TRBV5-1 and J is TRBJ1-3; 9 positions match TRBD1. This CDR3 region has 15 residues. CDR1 is SGHRS and CDR2 is YFSETQ in the germline V gene. V lost 4 bases and J lost 3; bases outside the gene matches: 5. CDR3 region: CASSAGQGHGNTIYF. The CDR3 DNA reads TGCGCCAGCAGCGCGGGACAGGGCCATGGAAACACCATATATTTT.

The chain recombines TRBV19 with TRBJ1-5; TRBD1 is a possible D gene (6 bases). Germline V gene lookup returns CDR1 LNHDA and CDR2 SQIVND (reference sequence). Deletions cut 2 bases from V and 3 bases from J, with 11 bases between. The CDR3 is 15 residues long. CDR3 in amino acids: CASSIQTGLNQPQHF. CDR3 in DNA: TGTGCCAGTAGTATACAGACAGGACTCAATCAGCCCCAGCATTTT.

The chain couples TRBV30 to TRBJ1-3; D gene unclear. CDR3 length equals 11 residues. Between the trimmed V and J ends, which lost 8 bases and 4 bases, there was a span of 9 bases. Per the germline V gene, CDR1 is GTSNPN and CDR2 is SVGIG (reference sequence). CDR3 sequence (DNA): TGTGCCCGAGGTTCCGGAAACACCATATATTTT. Translated, it gives CARGSGNTIYF.

V usage is TRBV20-1 and J usage is TRBJ2-5; no clear D. This CDR3 spans 12 amino acids. V was clipped by 3 bases and J by 5 bases, with 10 bases between them. Germline V gene sequence: CDR1 DFQATT, CDR2 SNEGSKA (reference sequence). CDR3 region: CSASQDGETQYF. Here the CDR3 DNA reads TGCAGTGCTAGTCAGGATGGGGAGACCCAGTACTTC.

The chain employs TRBV6-5 and TRBJ1-4; 7 bases agree with TRBD1. The V gene end was trimmed by 5 bases and the J gene end by 7 bases; junction bases not matched to a gene: 4. The germline V gene has CDR1 MNHEY and CDR2 SVGAGI. This CDR3 is 13 amino acids long. The DNA for the CDR3 is TGTGCCAGCAGTACGACAGGGAGTGAAAAACTGTTTTTT. Residues: CASSTTGSEKLFF.

This chain links TRBV7-2 with TRBJ1-2, with D unresolved. V lost 5 bases, J lost 5 bases, and 9 bases lay in between. The length of the CDR3 is 12 residues. From germline, CDR1 is SGHTA and CDR2 FQGNSA. The CDR3 coding sequence is TGTGCCAGCAGCCGTCAGTCTTATGGCTACACCTTC. It specifies CASSRQSYGYTF.

V is TRBV7-3 and J is TRBJ1-1, with D tentatively TRBD1 (5 bases). The V gene's germline CDR1 is SGHTA and CDR2 FQGTGA. This CDR3 spans 16 amino acids. V lost 1 base and J lost 1, with 13 bases in between. The CDR3 region has the DNA TGTGCCAGCAGCTTAATTGCGGGACCGAAGAACACTGAAGCTTTCTTT. It yields the protein CASSLIAGPKNTEAFF.

This chain links TRBV5-1 with TRBJ1-4; 7 nucleotides agree with TRBD1. Germline V gene data show CDR1 as SGHRS and CDR2 as YFSETQ. The CDR3 consists of 14 residues. V trimming: 4 bases; J trimming: 8 bases; junction bases outside the gene matches: 8. The CDR3 protein is CASSLGTVSEKLFF. For the CDR3, the DNA is TGCGCCAGCAGCCTCGGGACAGTTAGCGAAAAACTGTTTTTT.

This clone was found once. V gene TRBV19 combines with J gene TRBJ2-3, with D possibly being TRBD2 (6 bases). The V end was cut by 8 bases, the J end by 3 bases, with 21 bases between. The CDR3 length is 16 residues. Germline CDR1 is LNHDA and CDR2 is SQIVND (reference sequence). CDR3 in amino acids: CASRSHAAGKTDTQYF. The CDR3 region has the DNA TGTGCCAGTCGTTCCCATGCGGCGGGGAAGACAGATACGCAGTATTTT.